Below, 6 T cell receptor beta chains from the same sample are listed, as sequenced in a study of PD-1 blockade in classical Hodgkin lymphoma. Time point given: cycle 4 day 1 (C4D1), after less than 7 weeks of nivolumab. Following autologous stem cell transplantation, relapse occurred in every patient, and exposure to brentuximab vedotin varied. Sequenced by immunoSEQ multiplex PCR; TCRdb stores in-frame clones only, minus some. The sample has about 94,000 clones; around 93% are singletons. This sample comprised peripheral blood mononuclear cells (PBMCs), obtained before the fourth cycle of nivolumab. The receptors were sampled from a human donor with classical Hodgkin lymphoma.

The CDR3 protein is CASSAGTSYNEQFF. For the CDR3, the DNA is TGTGCCAGCAGCGCCGGGACCTCCTACAATGAGCAGTTCTTC. This sequence joins TRBV9 and TRBJ2-1, with D perhaps matching TRBD1 or TRBD2 (5 bases each). The CDR3 length is 14 residues. V was clipped by 3 bases and J by 0 bases, with 7 bases between them. The germline V gene has CDR1 SGDLS and CDR2 YYNGEE.

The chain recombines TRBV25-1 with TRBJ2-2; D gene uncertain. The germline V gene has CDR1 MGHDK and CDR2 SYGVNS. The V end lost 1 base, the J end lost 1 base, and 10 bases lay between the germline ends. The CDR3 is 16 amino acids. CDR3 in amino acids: CASSELWGLNTGELFF. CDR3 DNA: TGTGCCAGCAGTGAATTATGGGGATTGAACACCGGGGAGCTGTTTTTT.

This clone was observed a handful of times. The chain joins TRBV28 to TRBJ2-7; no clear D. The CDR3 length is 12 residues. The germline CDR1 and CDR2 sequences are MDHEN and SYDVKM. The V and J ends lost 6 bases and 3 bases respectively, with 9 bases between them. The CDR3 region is CASSFRYYEQYF. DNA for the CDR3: TGTGCCAGCAGCTTTCGATACTACGAGCAGTACTTC.

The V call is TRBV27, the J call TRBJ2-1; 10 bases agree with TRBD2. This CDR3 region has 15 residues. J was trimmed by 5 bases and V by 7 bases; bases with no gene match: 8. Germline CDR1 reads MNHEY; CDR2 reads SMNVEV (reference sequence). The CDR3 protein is CASTEGLAENNEQFF. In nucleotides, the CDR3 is TGTGCCAGCACTGAAGGACTAGCGGAAAACAATGAGCAGTTCTTC.

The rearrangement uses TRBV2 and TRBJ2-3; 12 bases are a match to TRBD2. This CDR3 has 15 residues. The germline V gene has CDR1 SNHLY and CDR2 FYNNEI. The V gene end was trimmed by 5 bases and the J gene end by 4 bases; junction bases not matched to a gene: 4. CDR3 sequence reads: CASSSTSGSSDTQYF. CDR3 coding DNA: TGTGCCAGCAGTTCGACTAGCGGGAGCTCAGATACGCAGTATTTT. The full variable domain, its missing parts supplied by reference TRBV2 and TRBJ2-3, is EPEVTQTPSHQVTQMGQEVILRCVPISNHLYFYWYRQILGQKVEFLVSFYNNEISEKSEIFDDQFSVERPDGSNFTLKIRSTKLEDSAMYFCASSSTSGSSDTQYFGPGTRLTVL.

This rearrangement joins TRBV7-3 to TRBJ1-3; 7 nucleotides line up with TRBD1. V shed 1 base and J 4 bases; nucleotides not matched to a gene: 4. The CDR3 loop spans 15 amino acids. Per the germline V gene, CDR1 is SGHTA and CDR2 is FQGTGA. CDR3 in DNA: TGTGCCAGCAGCTTAAAAACAGGGGAAGGAAACACCATATATTTT. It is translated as CASSLKTGEGNTIYF.